The 29 T cell receptor beta chains given below trace back to one sample, sequenced in a study of cytomegalovirus exposure and HLA in healthy donors. Researchers ran the PCR with 60 Vbeta and 13 Jbeta primers. Clones were read by immunoSEQ multiplex PCR, and TCRdb kept only the in-frame ones, dropping some. The table shows 90,000 to 120,000 clones, with 65% to 85% occurring only once. Sample: PBMCs. Receptors were obtained from a man younger than 35 in good health and CMV-seronegative.

J is TRBJ1-5 and V is TRBV9, with D perhaps matching TRBD1 (5 bases). CDR3 length equals 13 residues. Germline V gives CDR1 SGDLS, CDR2 YYNGEE. The V gene lost 4 bases and the J gene lost 9 bases, with 14 bases spanning the gap. In DNA, the CDR3 is TGTGCCAGCAGCCCAGACCAGGGTAGGCCCCAGCATTTT. Its protein is CASSPDQGRPQHF.

DNA of the CDR3: TGTGCCAGCAGTTACTCCGTCGGGGCTGAAGCTTTCTTT. Its translation: CASSYSVGAEAFF. V is TRBV6-5 and J is TRBJ1-1, with unresolved D. Germline lookup yields CDR1 MNHEY and CDR2 SVGAGI. The CDR3 is 13 residues long. V was cut by 0 bases and J by 6 bases, with 8 bases left in between.

This clone was observed a handful of times. The chain carries TRBV10-3 and TRBJ2-7, with unresolved D. V lost 2 bases to trimming and J lost 3 bases, with 11 bases between them. The CDR3 spans 14 residues. Germline CDR1 is ENHRY and CDR2 is SYGVKD. The CDR3 here is CAISEGRIHYEQYF. The CDR3 nucleotides are TGTGCCATCAGTGAGGGCAGGATACACTACGAGCAGTACTTC.

J is TRBJ1-3 and V is TRBV7-2, with D tentatively TRBD1 (6 bases). The CDR3 covers 15 residues. Trimming removed 5 bases at V and 7 bases at J, with 18 bases between. CDR1 is SGHTA, CDR2 FQGNSA, per germline. The CDR3 DNA reads as TGTGCCAGCAGCACTAGGGGGAGTTTGAGTAACACCATATATTTT. It codes for CASSTRGSLSNTIYF.

The chain carries TRBV7-8 and TRBJ2-2, with TRBD2 identical over 15 bases. CDR1 and CDR2 (germline): SGHVS, FQNEAQ. The J segment lost 4 bases and the V segment lost 3 bases, leaving 0 bases of the junction unmatched. The CDR3 covers 16 residues. CDR3 in DNA: TGTGCCAGCAGCTTGGGACTAGCGGGGGGCACCGGGGAGCTGTTTTTT. Its protein is CASSLGLAGGTGELFF.

J is TRBJ2-7 and V is TRBV14; D perhaps matches TRBD1 (6 bases). Germline loops: CDR1 SGHDN, CDR2 FVKESK. The V end was cut by 1 base, the J end by 2 bases, with 12 bases between. The CDR3 contains 15 residues. The CDR3 DNA follows: TGTGCCAGCAGCCAAGGACAGGTTCGAACCTACGAGCAGTACTTC. It yields the protein CASSQGQVRTYEQYF.

This clone has just a few counts. The rearrangement links TRBV2 to TRBJ1-4; D is possibly TRBD1 (5 bases). Looked up from germline, CDR1 is SNHLY and CDR2 is FYNNEI. V lost 1 base and J 6 bases, leaving 15 bases between the germline ends. The CDR3 sequence is 16 residues long. The CDR3 reads CASSEDLGPRDEKLFF. CDR3 DNA: TGTGCCAGCAGTGAAGATTTAGGGCCCAGGGATGAAAAACTGTTTTTT.

The chain carries TRBV4-3 and TRBJ2-1, with D possibly being TRBD2 (6 bases). V was cut by 1 base and J by 4 bases, with 8 bases left in between. CDR3 length equals 14 residues. The V gene's germline CDR1 is LGHNA and CDR2 YSLEER. CDR3 amino acids: CASSQAGRYNEQFF. The CDR3 bases are TGCGCCAGCAGCCAAGCGGGGAGGTACAATGAGCAGTTCTTC.

CDR3 nucleotides: TGTGCCAGCAGCTTGCGGGGGCCCAATCAGCCCCAGCATTTT. Amino acids: CASSLRGPNQPQHF. The chain combines TRBV7-8 with TRBJ1-5, with D possibly TRBD1 on 6 matching bases. CDR3 length equals 14 residues. CDR1 is SGHVS and CDR2 is FQNEAQ in the germline V gene. With 3 bases removed from V and 3 bases from J, the gap between germline ends came to 9 bases.

The rearrangement links TRBV2 to TRBJ2-7; tentative D call: TRBD2 (5 bases). V was shortened by 6 bases and J by 2 bases, with 11 bases between the two germline ends. The CDR3 is 13 residues long. From germline, CDR1 is SNHLY and CDR2 FYNNEI. The CDR3 coding sequence is TGTGCCAGCAGCACCGGGATCCCCTACGAGCAGTACTTC. This translates into CASSTGIPYEQYF.

The chain combines TRBV19 with TRBJ1-2, with 7 bases lining up with TRBD1. This CDR3 has 15 residues. From germline, CDR1 is LNHDA and CDR2 SQIVND (reference sequence). The V segment lost 6 bases and the J segment 0 bases; nucleotides outside the gene matches: 7. CDR3 nucleotide sequence: TGTGCCAGTAGCCTCCCGGGACAGCCTAACTATGGCTACACCTTC. Amino acids: CASSLPGQPNYGYTF.

The chain links TRBV7-2 to TRBJ1-4, with D unclear. Germline lookup yields CDR1 SGHTA and CDR2 FQGNSA. The CDR3 has 15 amino acids. Trimming cost V 5 bases and J 7 bases, with 17 bases left between them. CDR3 sequence (DNA): TGTGCCAGCAGCCCCCCTGGGCCTTTGGGTGAAAAACTGTTTTTT. Its protein product is CASSPPGPLGEKLFF. The full variable domain, with the rest looked up from reference TRBV7-2 and TRBJ1-4, is GAGVSQSPSNKVTEKGKDVELRCDPISGHTALYWYRQSLGQGLEFLIYFQGNSAPDKSGLPSDRFSAERTGGSVSTLTIQRTQQEDSAVYLCASSPPGPLGEKLFFGSGTQLSVL.

This clone turned up a few times. The rearrangement links TRBV29-1 to TRBJ1-1, with 10 bases that match TRBD1. CDR1 is SQVTM, CDR2 ANQGSEA, per germline. With 4 bases clipped from V and 6 bases from J, the junction kept 8 bases outside the gene matches. This CDR3 is 14 amino acids long. The CDR3 loop reads CSVGRGDRGAEAFF. CDR3 nucleotide sequence: TGCAGCGTTGGTAGGGGGGACAGGGGAGCTGAAGCTTTCTTT.

This clone was found a few times. J is TRBJ2-7 and V is TRBV6-6, with D perhaps TRBD1 (6 bases). Germline CDR1 and CDR2: MNHNY and SVGAGI (reference sequence). The CDR3 sequence is 13 residues long. Trimming removed 2 bases from V and 8 bases from J, with 13 bases in between. CDR3 coding DNA: TGTGCCAGCAGTTACCCCTCAGGGGACAAGCAGTACTTC. The encoded protein is CASSYPSGDKQYF.

Remarks on this clone: Other DNA sequences in this sample translate to the same CDR3. The chain is built from TRBV7-2 and TRBJ1-6, with D hard to call. V shed 5 bases and J shed 1 base, with 9 bases lying between them. CDR1 is SGHTA and CDR2 is FQGNSA in the germline V gene. The CDR3 consists of 15 residues. CDR3 DNA: TGTGCCAGCAGCCTCGCGGCTTCCTATAATTCACCCCTCCACTTT. Protein sequence: CASSLAASYNSPLHF. Using reference TRBV7-2 and TRBJ1-6 for the parts outside the CDR3, the full variable domain is GAGVSQSPSNKVTEKGKDVELRCDPISGHTALYWYRQSLGQGLEFLIYFQGNSAPDKSGLPSDRFSAERTGGSVSTLTIQRTQQEDSAVYLCASSLAASYNSPLHFGNGTRLTVT.

V is TRBV19 and J is TRBJ2-2; D is possibly TRBD2 (5 bases). V was pared by 6 bases and J by 0 bases, with 17 bases between. Germline assignment: CDR1 LNHDA and CDR2 SQIVND (reference sequence). This CDR3 spans 17 amino acids. The CDR3 sequence: CASRTPSWRTNTGELFF. In DNA form, the CDR3 reads TGTGCCAGTAGAACCCCTTCGTGGAGGACGAACACCGGGGAGCTGTTTTTT.

The J gene is TRBJ1-4, the V gene TRBV6-1, with D possibly being TRBD1 (6 bases). The V and J ends lost 5 bases and 2 bases respectively, with 12 bases between them. Germline assignment: CDR1 MNHNS and CDR2 SASEGT. There are 15 residues in the CDR3. The CDR3 nucleotides read TGTGCCAGCAGTATCGCCAGGGGCACTAATGAAAAACTGTTTTTT. It codes for CASSIARGTNEKLFF.

The V call is TRBV5-1, the J call TRBJ1-1; the D gene is possibly TRBD1 (5 bases). Germline CDR1 reads SGHRS; CDR2 reads YFSETQ. V dropped 3 bases and J dropped 7 bases, with 22 bases sitting between them. The CDR3 loop spans 16 amino acids. In DNA form, the CDR3 reads TGCGCCAGCAGCTATGGAGTCCAGGTCCGGGGGAGTGAAGCTTTCTTT. Translation gives CASSYGVQVRGSEAFF.

The chain recombines TRBV4-3 with TRBJ1-1; maybe TRBD1 (5 bases). The length of the CDR3 is 15 residues. V gave up 0 bases and J gave up 3 bases, with 11 bases separating them. From germline, CDR1 is LGHNA and CDR2 YSLEER. The CDR3 nucleotides are TGCGCCAGCAGCCAAGATTCAGGAGGGGACACTGAAGCTTTCTTT. Amino acids: CASSQDSGGDTEAFF.

This clone was counted a single time. The chain has TRBV10-3 and TRBJ2-5; TRBD2 agrees at 8 bases. This CDR3 region has 12 residues. The V segment lost 6 bases and the J segment 7 bases; nucleotides outside the gene matches: 4. The germline V gene encodes CDR1 ENHRY and CDR2 SYGVKD. The DNA for the CDR3 is TGTGCCATCAGCGGGGGGGTTGGGACCCAGTACTTC. It translates to CAISGGVGTQYF.

The genes are TRBV15 and TRBJ1-4; D is unclear. Germline assignment: CDR1 LNHNV and CDR2 YYDKDF (reference sequence). There are 14 residues in the CDR3. The V and J ends lost 5 bases and 14 bases respectively, with 21 bases between them. The CDR3 spells CATSPTGPGRPLFF. CDR3 in DNA: TGTGCCACCAGCCCTACTGGACCGGGGAGGCCTCTGTTTTTT.

This rearrangement joins TRBV27 to TRBJ2-7; tentative D call: TRBD1 (6 bases). Per the germline V gene, CDR1 is MNHEY and CDR2 is SMNVEV (reference sequence). This CDR3 spans 13 amino acids. V lost 6 bases and J 3 bases, leaving 12 bases between the germline ends. Written as DNA, the CDR3 is TGTGCCAGCAGCCAACAGGGTAGCTACGAGCAGTACTTC. Amino acids: CASSQQGSYEQYF.

This clone was counted only a few times. The CDR3 sequence: CASSLGQGNEAFF. For the CDR3, the DNA is TGCGCCAGCAGCCTCGGTCAGGGAAATGAAGCTTTCTTT. The rearrangement joins TRBV4-1 to TRBJ1-1, with D perhaps TRBD1 (5 bases). Germline V gene data show CDR1 as MGHRA and CDR2 as YSYEKL. The CDR3 runs to 13 residues. V was cut by 4 bases and J by 7 bases, with 13 bases left in between.

The gene calls are TRBV5-6 and TRBJ1-6; D unclear. CDR3 length: 14 amino acids. Germline V lookup: CDR1 SGHDT, CDR2 YYEEEE. Trimming pared 0 bases from V and 8 bases from J, leaving 9 bases between. For the CDR3, the DNA is TGTGCCAGCAGCTTGGTCACGCGGGATTCACCCCTCCACTTT. Its translation: CASSLVTRDSPLHF.

This rearrangement joins TRBV9 to TRBJ1-2, with TRBD1 identical over 7 bases. V was clipped by 4 bases and J by 4 bases; unmatched bases: 19. Looked up from germline, CDR1 is SGDLS and CDR2 is YYNGEE. The CDR3 sequence is 18 residues long. The CDR3 coding sequence is TGTGCCAGCAGCCCACCTGGGGTCGGGAGGGGGCCCGGCTATGGCTACACCTTC. Encoded protein: CASSPPGVGRGPGYGYTF.

The J gene is TRBJ2-3, the V gene TRBV7-3; 11 bases line up with TRBD2. From germline, CDR1 is SGHTA and CDR2 FQGTGA. V lost 1 base to trimming and J lost 5 bases; unmatched junction nucleotides: 5. The CDR3 extends over 16 amino acids. The CDR3 DNA reads TGTGCCAGCAGCTTAATAGCGGGGGGGGTGGAAGATACGCAGTATTTT. Translation: CASSLIAGGVEDTQYF.

V is TRBV7-3 and J is TRBJ1-2; 8 bases match TRBD1. The CDR3 sequence is 13 residues long. The J segment lost 8 bases and the V segment lost 4 bases, leaving 6 bases of the junction unmatched. Germline V gives CDR1 SGHTA, CDR2 FQGTGA. The DNA for the CDR3 is TGTGCCAGCAGCTCCGGACCAGGGGGCGGCTACACCTTC. This gives the protein CASSSGPGGGYTF.

This clone was seen more than once but under ten times. The V and J genes are TRBV7-3 and TRBJ2-5; 8 bases agree with TRBD1. The germline gives CDR1 SGHTA, CDR2 FQGTGA. V shed 5 bases, J shed 3 bases, and the junction held 5 bases outside the gene matches. The length of the CDR3 is 14 residues. CDR3 protein: CASSLGQGEETQYF. For the CDR3, the DNA is TGTGCCAGCAGCCTCGGACAGGGTGAAGAGACCCAGTACTTC.

This rearrangement joins TRBV5-1 to TRBJ1-2; 11 bases are shared with TRBD1. The V and J ends lost 0 bases and 7 bases, in that order; junction bases with no gene match: 2. In germline, CDR1 is SGHRS, CDR2 YFSETQ. There are 14 residues in the CDR3. The chain's CDR3 is CASSLEGTGGGYTF. The CDR3 DNA is TGCGCCAGCAGCTTGGAGGGGACAGGGGGTGGCTACACCTTC. The whole variable domain, filled in from reference TRBV5-1 and TRBJ1-2, reads KAGVTQTPRYLIKTRGQQVTLSCSPISGHRSVSWYQQTPGQGLQFLFEYFSETQRNKGNFPGRFSGRQFSNSRSEMNVSTLELGDSALYLCASSLEGTGGGYTFGSGTRLTVV.